This record covers a single T cell receptor (beta chain). This sample was included in a study of blood T cell repertoires in COVID-19. Across the study: Specimens from acute and convalescent COVID-19 originated in the United States, Italy and Spain.

V lost 3 bases and J 6 bases, leaving 12 bases between the germline ends. This CDR3 comprises 15 residues. CDR1 and CDR2 from the germline V gene are MDHEN and SYDVKM. In the source study's methods: Amplification with reference gene primers provided the estimates of nucleated cell counts. Sequencing used immunoSEQ multiplex PCR; TCRdb keeps in-frame clones, though not all of them. V and J calls and clone size follow that table, whereas D and trimming were derived from the DNA. This sample carries roughly 250,000 clones, around 82% of them seen once, and the ten largest clones take 0.87%. The rearrangement uses TRBV28 and TRBJ1-6; TRBD1 might be the D (6 bases). The specimen sequenced was peripheral blood. This TCR came from a human donor with COVID-19, enrolled during active disease. The donor label of this sample is uncertain. CDR3 coding DNA: TGTGCCAGCAGTTTGGACAGAGTCAGTAATTCACCCCTCCACTTT. It specifies CASSLDRVSNSPLHF.